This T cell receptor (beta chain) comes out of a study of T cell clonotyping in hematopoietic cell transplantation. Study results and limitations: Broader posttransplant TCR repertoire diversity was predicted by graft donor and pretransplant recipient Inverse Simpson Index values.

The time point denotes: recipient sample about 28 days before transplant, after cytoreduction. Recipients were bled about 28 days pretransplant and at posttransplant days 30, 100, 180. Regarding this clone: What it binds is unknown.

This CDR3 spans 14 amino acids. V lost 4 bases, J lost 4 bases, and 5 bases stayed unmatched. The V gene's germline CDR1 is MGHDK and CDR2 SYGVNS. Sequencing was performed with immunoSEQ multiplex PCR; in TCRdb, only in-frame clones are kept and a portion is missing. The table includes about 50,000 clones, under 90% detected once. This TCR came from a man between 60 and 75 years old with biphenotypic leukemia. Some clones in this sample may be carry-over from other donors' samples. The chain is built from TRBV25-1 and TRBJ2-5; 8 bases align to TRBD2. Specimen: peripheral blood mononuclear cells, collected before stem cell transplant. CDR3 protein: CASSGREGPETQYF. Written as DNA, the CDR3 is TGTGCCAGCAGTGGACGGGAGGGCCCAGAGACCCAGTACTTC.